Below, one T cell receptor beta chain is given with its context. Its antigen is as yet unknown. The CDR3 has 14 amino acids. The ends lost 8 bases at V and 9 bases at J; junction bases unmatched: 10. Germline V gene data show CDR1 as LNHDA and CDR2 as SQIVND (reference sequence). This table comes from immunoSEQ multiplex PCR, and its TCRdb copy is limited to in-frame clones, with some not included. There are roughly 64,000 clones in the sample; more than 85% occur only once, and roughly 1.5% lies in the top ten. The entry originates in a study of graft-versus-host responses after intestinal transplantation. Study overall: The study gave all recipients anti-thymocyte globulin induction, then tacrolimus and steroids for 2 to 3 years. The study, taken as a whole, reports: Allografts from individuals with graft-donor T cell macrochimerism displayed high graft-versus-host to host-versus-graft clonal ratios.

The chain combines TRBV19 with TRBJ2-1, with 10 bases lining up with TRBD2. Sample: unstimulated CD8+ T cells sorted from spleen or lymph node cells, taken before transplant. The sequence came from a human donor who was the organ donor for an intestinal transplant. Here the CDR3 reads CASQGLAGAGEQFF. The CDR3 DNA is TGTGCCAGTCAGGGTCTAGCGGGAGCCGGTGAGCAGTTCTTC.